The 6 T cell receptor beta chains below all came from one sample that was sequenced in a study of shared clonotypes between healthy human individuals (dated by TCRdb to 2020 to 2021). Library preparation used the immunoSEQ multiplex PCR assay. TCRdb provides this immuneACCESS table in a form limited to in-frame rearrangements. Some clones are lacking; in checked studies, under half of them reflect an unresolved V gene, and why the rest are absent is not known. The sample table contains over a million clones; only one count was recorded for about four fifths of them. Of the sample, approximately 0.56% falls within the top ten clones. The sample comprised memory CD4+ T cells from PBMCs. What this sample's cell subset or site label stands for: CD45RA-negative fraction. These receptors came from a young man in good health. Some clones in this sample may be carry-over from other donors' samples.

This clone was observed a single time. J is TRBJ2-3 and V is TRBV18; D remains unclear. The V and J ends lost 4 bases and 2 bases respectively, with 10 bases between them. The CDR3 is made up of 14 amino acids. The V gene's germline CDR1 is KGHSH and CDR2 LQKENI. In DNA, the CDR3 is TGTGCCAGCTCACTTTATATCGACACAGATACGCAGTATTTT. It yields the protein CASSLYIDTDTQYF.

This chain links TRBV7-2 with TRBJ1-5, with D hard to call. Trimming took off 1 base at V and 5 bases at J, with 9 bases between the two ends. Germline-derived CDR1 and CDR2 are SGHTA and FQGNSA. The CDR3 length is 14 residues. The CDR3 spells CASSLDSGDQPQHF. For the CDR3, the DNA is TGTGCCAGCAGCTTAGACAGCGGAGATCAGCCCCAGCATTTT.

The chain recombines TRBV7-9 with TRBJ2-7; D might be TRBD2 (6 bases). Germline CDR1 is SEHNR and CDR2 is FQNEAQ (reference sequence). Trimming pared 4 bases from V and 6 bases from J, leaving 13 bases between. The CDR3 consists of 13 residues. DNA for the CDR3: TGTGCCAGCAGCTGGGGGTGGGAGGTCGAGCAGTACTTC. It yields the protein CASSWGWEVEQYF.

This rearrangement joins TRBV6-5 to TRBJ1-2; D not resolved. This CDR3 contains 12 residues. Germline V gene data show CDR1 as MNHEY and CDR2 as SVGAGI. Trimming removed 6 bases at V and 7 bases at J, with 12 bases between. CDR3: CASSQEPSGYTF. As DNA, the CDR3 is TGTGCCAGCAGCCAAGAGCCCTCTGGCTACACCTTC.

This clone was detected only once. The chain combines TRBV7-9 with TRBJ1-4; TRBD1 aligns across 7 bases. Trimming cost V 5 bases and J 4 bases; bases outside gene matches: 10. This CDR3 has 16 residues. Germline V gene data show CDR1 as SEHNR and CDR2 as FQNEAQ (reference sequence). CDR3 coding DNA: TGTGCCAGCAGCACCCGACAGGGAGGGGTTAATGAAAAACTGTTTTTT. Its translation: CASSTRQGGVNEKLFF.

This clone was seen a single time. The chain couples TRBV11-2 to TRBJ2-5; D may be TRBD1 (5 bases). Gene TRBJ2-7 matches the end of the DNA better, so the J call may be wrong. This CDR3 has 15 amino acids. Germline values: CDR1 SGHAT, CDR2 FQNNGV. CDR3 bases: TGTGCCAGCAGCGTAGGGGTGACAGTCTCCTACGAGCAGTACTTC. Amino acid sequence: CASSVGVTVSYEQYF.